This TCR beta chain was recovered during a study of blood T cell repertoires in COVID-19. Study details: The cDNA or gDNA used as material had been derived from T cells, B-cell-depleted T cells, or PBMCs.

From germline, CDR1 is MDHEN and CDR2 SYDVKM. The CDR3 is made up of 21 amino acids. The junction had 24 bases not matched to a gene; V was cut back by 6 bases and J by 4 bases. Participants had their cohort set by participant-reported clinical history. Two negative PCRs, clearance, or symptom resolution characterized the recovered Cohort 3 donors. The sample holds one count of this clone. Source study methods: Amplifying reference gene primers gave estimates of nucleated cell counts. Method: immunoSEQ multiplex PCR; TCRdb's copy keeps in-frame clones and lacks some. The V and J calls and clone size were taken over from that table, and D and trimming were inferred from the DNA. Counted here are a few hundred thousand clones, around 90% occurring once; the ten biggest clones make up approximately 9%.

V gene TRBV28 combines with J gene TRBJ2-7; 13 bases agree with TRBD2. The clonotype was recovered from a woman aged 18-29 years who had recovered from COVID-19. Sequenced: PBMCs or T cells enriched from blood (not recorded which). CDR3 sequence reads: CASSLGTSGTARKGWRYEQYF. The CDR3 nucleotides read TGTGCCAGCAGCCTCGGGACTAGCGGGACTGCGAGAAAGGGCTGGCGATACGAGCAGTACTTC.